The rows below give T cell receptor beta chains drawn from one sample of a study of response to subunit inactivated influenza vaccine. In TCRdb, the RT-PCR reads were re-called with MiXCR into one record per CDR3 protein. The sample shows under 800,000 distinct CDR3 sequences, approximately 14% of them seen only once. This specimen consisted of PBMCs from blood, obtained approximately 15 days before vaccination. The source is a man aged 45-65 years who received an inactivated influenza vaccine. The CDR3 runs from the conserved cysteine through the conserved F or W. A D gene is named only where the DNA matches it firmly. Rows may omit the clone size; those that give it use once, few, many or a size class.

TRBV20-1,few,TRBD2,TRBJ2-2,CSVPLRGGFTGELFF,TGCAGTGTTCCTCTCCGGGGGGGCTTTACCGGGGAGCTGTTTTTT
TRBV27,.,TRBD2,TRBJ2-1,CASRTSGSSSYNEQFF,TGTGCCAGCAGAACTAGCGGGAGTTCCTCCTACAATGAGCAGTTCTTC
TRBV6-1,.,.,TRBJ1-1,CASKAGVNTEAFF,TGTGCCAGCAAAGCGGGGGTGAACACTGAAGCTTTCTTT
TRBV11-2,few,TRBD1,TRBJ2-5,CASSRDSWETQYF,TGTGCCAGCAGCCGGGACAGCTGGGAGACCCAGTACTTC
TRBV7-2,.,TRBD2,TRBJ2-5,CASSLGLAASETQYF,TGTGCCAGCAGCTTAGGACTAGCAGCCTCAGAGACCCAGTACTTC
TRBV2,.,TRBD2,TRBJ2-3,CASSEETSGEVPDTQYF,TGTGCCAGCAGTGAAGAAACTAGCGGGGAGGTTCCAGATACGCAGTATTTT
TRBV3-1,.,.,TRBJ2-5,CASSQDWARGTQYF,TGTGCCAGCAGCCAAGATTGGGCCCGCGGGACCCAGTACTTC
TRBV7-2,many,.,TRBJ2-3,CASSPRPSTDTQYF,TGTGCCAGCAGCCCCCGTCCGTCCACAGATACGCAGTATTTT
TRBV3-1,.,TRBD2,TRBJ2-1,CASRHGTSGRAYNNEQFF,TGTGCCAGCAGACACGGGACTAGCGGGAGGGCCTATAACAATGAGCAGTTCTTC
TRBV9,.,.,TRBJ2-1,CASSPGSSYYNEQFF,TGTGCCAGCAGCCCTGGGTCTAGCTACTACAATGAGCAGTTCTTC
TRBV5-1,many,.,TRBJ1-1,CASSLGGGPAEAFF,TGCGCCAGCAGCTTGGGCGGGGGACCGGCTGAAGCTTTCTTT
TRBV4-1,few,TRBD1,TRBJ1-4,CATTPGQIFSNEKLFF,TGCGCCACCACCCCGGGACAGATATTTTCTAATGAAAAACTGTTTTTT
TRBV28,many,.,TRBJ1-2,CASSFEQKYGYTF,TGTGCCAGCAGTTTCGAACAGAAATATGGCTACACCTTC
TRBV20-1,few,TRBD2,TRBJ2-3,CSAGKTSGAGGDTQYF,TGCAGTGCTGGAAAGACTAGCGGGGCTGGTGGGGATACGCAGTATTTT
TRBV12-3/TRBV12-4,.,TRBD1,TRBJ2-1,CASSLAPGTGYYNEQFF,TGTGCCAGCAGTTTAGCCCCAGGGACAGGGTACTACAATGAGCAGTTCTTC
TRBV10-3,many,TRBD1,TRBJ2-2,CAISDPGQVAGELFF,TGTGCCATCAGTGACCCGGGACAGGTCGCCGGGGAGCTGTTTTTT
TRBV19,.,.,TRBJ2-7,CASSIAGPTGTFGYEQYF,TGTGCCAGTAGTATAGCCGGGCCCACAGGGACCTTCGGGTACGAGCAGTACTTC
TRBV5-1,few,.,TRBJ1-1,CASSLNSLGEAFF,TGCGCCAGCAGCTTGAACTCCCTGGGGGAAGCTTTCTTT
TRBV15,.,.,TRBJ2-7,CATSIDKYEQYF,TGTGCCACCAGCATAGACAAATACGAGCAGTACTTC
TRBV11-2,.,TRBD2,TRBJ2-1,CASSLEAGPAGYNEQFF,TGTGCCAGCAGCTTAGAAGCGGGGCCAGCTGGGTACAATGAGCAGTTCTTC
TRBV28,few,TRBD2,TRBJ2-3,CASSTLGTRFLTDTQYF,TGTGCCAGCAGTACTCTCGGGACTAGATTTCTCACAGATACGCAGTATTTT
TRBV7-8,.,TRBD2,TRBJ2-3,CASSPSRGGTADTQYF,TGTGCCAGCAGCCCAAGCCGGGGGGGCACTGCGGATACGCAGTATTTT
TRBV19,.,.,TRBJ2-1,CASSIGGLAYNEQFF,TGTGCCAGTAGTATAGGGGGACTGGCCTACAATGAGCAGTTCTTC
TRBV6-1,few,TRBD1,TRBJ2-7,CATKAGTGIYEQYF,TGTGCCACCAAGGCCGGGACAGGGATCTACGAGCAGTACTTC
TRBV12-3/TRBV12-4,.,.,TRBJ1-5,CASSLRSHNQPQHF,TGTGCCAGCAGCCTTCGGTCCCACAATCAGCCCCAGCATTTT
TRBV7-2,.,.,TRBJ2-1,CASSFSVEQFF,TGTGCCAGCAGCTTTTCGGTTGAGCAGTTCTTC
TRBV15,.,TRBD2,TRBJ2-2,CATSRDRSGGAGAGELFF,TGTGCCACCAGCAGAGATCGAAGCGGGGGGGCCGGGGCCGGGGAGCTGTTTTTT
TRBV20-1,many,.,TRBJ2-1,CSAREHGVRESEQFF,TGCAGTGCTAGAGAACACGGGGTAAGGGAGTCGGAGCAGTTCTTC
TRBV9,few,TRBD2,TRBJ2-1,CASSVDPAGSYNEQFF,TGTGCCAGCAGCGTAGACCCAGCGGGGAGCTACAATGAGCAGTTCTTC
TRBV11-2,few,.,TRBJ1-6,CASSWGPPSGSPLHF,TGTGCCAGCAGCTGGGGACCTCCCAGTGGTTCACCCCTCCACTTT
TRBV19,many,TRBD2,TRBJ2-7,CASSTSWLAGPTYEQYF,TGTGCCAGTAGTACTTCGTGGCTAGCGGGACCTACTTACGAGCAGTACTTC
TRBV11-2,few,.,TRBJ2-7,CASSPLNRATYEQYF,TGTGCCAGCAGCCCCCTCAACAGGGCTACCTACGAGCAGTACTTC
TRBV5-5,.,.,TRBJ1-2,CASSLYASNYGYTF,TGTGCCAGCAGCTTATATGCGTCGAACTATGGCTACACCTTC
TRBV9,few,.,TRBJ2-2,CASSVDSTGELFF,TGTGCCAGCAGCGTAGATAGTACCGGGGAGCTGTTTTTT
TRBV7-2,few,TRBD1,TRBJ2-3,CASSLNRRQGDTQYF,TGTGCCAGCAGCTTAAACCGGAGACAGGGCGATACGCAGTATTTT
TRBV12-3/TRBV12-4,many,.,TRBJ2-3,CATGFTQYF,TGTGCCACCGGGTTCACGCAGTATTTT
TRBV20-1,many,.,TRBJ2-3,CSAQHPNIRDTQYF,TGCAGTGCACAACACCCAAATATCCGGGATACGCAGTATTTT
TRBV2,many,TRBD1,TRBJ1-1,CASTWTGGGTEAFF,TGTGCCAGCACATGGACAGGGGGCGGCACTGAAGCTTTCTTT
TRBV30,few,.,TRBJ1-1,CAWRWGMNTEAFF,TGTGCCTGGAGATGGGGGATGAACACTGAAGCTTTCTTT
TRBV12-3/TRBV12-4,once,TRBD1,TRBJ1-6,CASSLGQGAGSPLHF,TGTGCCAGCAGCCTGGGACAGGGAGCGGGTTCACCCCTCCACTTT
TRBV2,few,.,TRBJ2-7,CASTARDGTYEQYF,TGTGCCAGCACGGCCCGGGACGGAACCTACGAGCAGTACTTC
TRBV12-3/TRBV12-4,many,.,TRBJ2-6,CASSPFPQGTGANVLTF,TGTGCCAGCAGTCCTTTCCCACAGGGAACTGGGGCCAACGTCCTGACTTTC